This paragraph reports one T cell receptor beta chain. Its cognate antigen is unknown. The Oncomine TCR Beta short-read assay was applied to DNA of cultured CD4+ T cells. Genomic DNA from cultured CD4+ T cells was extracted. One entry per CDR3 protein results from TCRdb running MiXCR on the PCR reads. The sample includes just over 15,000 distinct CDR3 sequences, under 60% of them seen just once. CDR1 is MDHEN and CDR2 is SYDVKM in the germline V gene. The CDR3 sequence is 15 residues long. V gave up 7 bases and J gave up 1 base, with 16 bases separating them. This specimen belongs to a study of vaccination and CD4 T cells after COVID-19. Described treatment: approximately 9-day PBMC culture with coronavirus spike peptide pools or control peptides (ViraFEST assay). Dates of positive PCR ran from March to December 2020, before US Alpha, Beta and Delta variants.

The sample here was CD4+ T cells from blood, cultured in vitro, taken before SARS-CoV-2 vaccination. V usage is TRBV28 and J usage is TRBJ1-1; no reliable D call. The TCR sequence derives from a human donor who had recovered from COVID-19. The CDR3 nucleotides are TGTGCCAGCACCCAGGCTGGGTTCAGGAACACTGAAGCTTTCTTT. It yields the protein CASTQAGFRNTEAFF.